A selection of T cell receptor beta chains follows, all from one sample in a study of PD-1 blockade in mismatch repair-deficient tumors. The assay was immunoSEQ multiplex PCR, and TCRdb's table has in-frame clones only and misses some. The sample carries about 38,000 clones, roughly 80% recorded once. The sample here was peripheral blood, taken 4 weeks after starting pembrolizumab. The receptors were sampled from an adult with mismatch repair-deficient cancer. CDR3s include the opening cysteine and the closing phenylalanine or tryptophan. D genes are given only for firm matches. Only some rows state a clone size, as once, few, many or a class for expanded clones.

TRBV27,.,.,TRBJ2-4,CASSATQGLAKNIQYF,TGTGCCAGCTCCGCCACGCAGGGACTAGCCAAAAACATTCAGTACTTC
TRBV20-1,.,.,TRBJ2-5,CSCMGQETQYF,TGCAGCTGCATGGGGCAAGAGACCCAGTACTTC
TRBV10-3,.,.,TRBJ1-1,CASSYLMDYTEAFF,TGTGCCAGCAGTTACTTGATGGACTACACTGAAGCTTTCTTT
TRBV10-2,.,.,TRBJ1-5,CASSESDRINYQPQHF,TGCGCCAGCAGTGAGAGCGACAGGATCAATTATCAGCCCCAGCATTTT
TRBV28,.,.,TRBJ1-5,CASRGGGPPQHF,TGTGCCAGCAGAGGGGGTGGGCCGCCCCAGCATTTT
TRBV28,.,TRBD2,TRBJ2-7,CASNTERGELAGVPFEQYF,TGTGCCAGCAATACAGAACGGGGAGAACTAGCGGGAGTTCCTTTCGAGCAGTACTTC
TRBV6-1,.,TRBD2,TRBJ2-7,CASSETAGGPGEQYF,TGTGCCAGCAGTGAAACAGCGGGAGGGCCCGGCGAGCAGTACTTC
TRBV10-3,.,TRBD2,TRBJ2-7,CATLGLAGNEQYF,TGTGCCACCCTTGGACTAGCAGGTAACGAGCAGTACTTC
TRBV15,.,.,TRBJ1-5,CATSRGPGAANQPQHF,TGTGCCACCAGCAGAGGGCCGGGGGCCGCAAATCAGCCCCAGCATTTT
TRBV5-4,.,TRBD1,TRBJ2-5,CASRGDRARETQYF,TGTGCCAGCCGGGGGGACAGGGCAAGAGAGACCCAGTACTTC
TRBV5-5,.,TRBD1,TRBJ2-1,CASSDRGSSYNEQFF,TGTGCCAGCAGCGACAGGGGGAGCTCCTACAATGAGCAGTTCTTC
TRBV18,.,TRBD1,TRBJ2-5,CASSPGQTQETQYF,TGTGCCAGCTCACCGGGACAGACCCAAGAGACCCAGTACTTC
TRBV5-6,.,.,TRBJ2-5,CASSLAGVLEETQYF,TGTGCCAGCAGCTTGGCGGGGGTCCTAGAAGAGACCCAGTACTTC
TRBV13,.,TRBD1,TRBJ2-7,CASSSPNRGLNEQYF,TGTGCCAGCAGCTCTCCAAACAGGGGGCTCAACGAGCAGTACTTC
TRBV28,.,.,TRBJ2-5,CASSLGETQYF,TGTGCCAGCAGTTTGGGAGAGACCCAGTACTTC
TRBV5-4,.,.,TRBJ2-5,CASSFGGAETQYF,TGTGCCAGCAGCTTTGGGGGCGCGGAGACCCAGTACTTC
TRBV6-5,.,.,TRBJ2-3,CASSYSNGAGDTQYF,TGTGCCAGCAGTTACTCGAACGGGGCCGGAGATACGCAGTATTTT
TRBV7-9,.,.,TRBJ1-2,CASSLGGSSNYGYTF,TGTGCCAGCAGCTTAGGAGGATCTTCTAACTATGGCTACACCTTC
TRBV29-1,.,.,TRBJ2-7,CSVGTPKTYEQYF,TGCAGCGTTGGGACACCGAAGACCTACGAGCAGTACTTC
TRBV5-4,.,.,TRBJ2-7,CASSLTGGDGEQYF,TGTGCCAGCAGCTTAACCGGGGGCGACGGCGAGCAGTACTTC
TRBV15,.,.,TRBJ2-3,CATSRSLGGDTQYF,TGTGCCACCAGCAGGAGTCTAGGTGGGGATACGCAGTATTTT
TRBV28,few,TRBD2,TRBJ2-1,CASTSPTSGRTHYNEQFF,TGTGCCAGCACTTCCCCTACTAGCGGGAGGACCCACTACAATGAGCAGTTCTTC
TRBV7-8,once,.,TRBJ2-7,CASSQPLYEQYF,TGTGCCAGCAGCCAGCCACTCTACGAGCAGTACTTC
TRBV6-6,.,TRBD1,TRBJ1-1,CASSNGQERPLF,TGTGCCAGCAGTAACGGACAGGAAAGGCCCTTATTT
TRBV29-1,.,.,TRBJ1-2,CSVATGPYGYTF,TGCAGCGTTGCCACAGGGCCCTATGGCTACACCTTC
TRBV15,.,.,TRBJ2-2,CATSSADTGELFF,TGTGCCACCAGCAGTGCGGACACCGGGGAGCTGTTTTTT
TRBV7-8,.,TRBD1,TRBJ2-5,CASSLLVQGLETQYF,TGTGCCAGCAGCTTATTGGTACAGGGGCTCGAGACCCAGTACTTC
TRBV28,.,.,TRBJ1-2,CASRYVQGWKDGYTF,TGTGCCAGCAGATATGTCCAGGGGTGGAAAGATGGCTACACCTTC
TRBV11-2,.,.,TRBJ2-3,CASGQTRASTDTQYF,TGTGCCAGCGGCCAAACCCGGGCAAGCACAGATACGCAGTATTTT
TRBV11-3,.,.,TRBJ2-3,CASSRWGESTDTQYF,TGTGCCAGCAGCCGATGGGGGGAAAGCACAGATACGCAGTATTTT
TRBV18,once,TRBD1,TRBJ2-5,CASSVTTGTGPLGTQYF,TGTGCCAGCTCAGTTACTACCGGGACAGGGCCCTTGGGGACCCAGTACTTC
TRBV6-1,few,TRBD1,TRBJ1-5,CASSGTGGWDQPQHF,TGTGCCAGCAGTGGGACAGGGGGTTGGGATCAGCCCCAGCATTTT
TRBV4-1,.,.,TRBJ1-1,CASSQDGTEAFF,TGCGCCAGCAGCCAAGACGGGACTGAAGCTTTCTTT
TRBV5-6,.,.,TRBJ2-3,CASSYAQVTDTQYF,TGTGCCAGCAGCTACGCCCAGGTGACAGATACGCAGTATTTT
TRBV12-5,.,.,TRBJ1-5,CARHREALMAAVEGTAPNQPQHF,TGTGCGAGACATAGAGAGGCACTAATGGCCGCGGTGGAGGGAACAGCACCGAATCAGCCCCAGCATTTT